This T cell receptor (beta chain) appears in the sequencing data of a study of cytomegalovirus exposure and HLA in healthy donors. Across the study: The roughly 120 validation repertoires and the approximately 630 first-cohort repertoires shared a platform, a later analysis reported. Study-wide results and caveats: Subsequent analysis showed first-cohort TCR clusters tending to co-occur in roughly 130 validation repertoires. It was approximately 150 TCR beta chains that were listed as cytomegalovirus-associated.

The CDR3 spans 14 residues. Per germline, CDR1 SEHNR and CDR2 FQNEAQ (reference sequence). Trimming left V 5 bases short and J 2 bases short, with 12 bases between. Using immunoSEQ multiplex PCR, the repertoire was profiled, and TCRdb retains in-frame clones only, with some absent. The data contain roughly 230,000 clones, 90% of them singletons. Concerning this clone itself: Antigen: not known.

The gene calls are TRBV7-9 and TRBJ2-5; D perhaps matches TRBD1 (6 bases). The sequence derives from a woman between 25 and 40 years old in good health and CMV-seronegative. The sequenced sample was PBMCs. CDR3 nucleotide sequence: TGTGCCAGCAGCGTACAGGGAGTTCAAGAGACCCAGTACTTC. Amino acid sequence: CASSVQGVQETQYF.